These 26 T cell receptor beta chains share one sample of origin, sequenced in a study of T cell responses to AZD1222 COVID-19 vaccine. The method was immunoSEQ multiplex PCR; TCRdb's version includes in-frame clones alone and lacks a portion of them. The data show 100,000 to 150,000 clones, 88% seen once. The sample in question was peripheral blood, obtained on day 0 of AZD1222 vaccination. These receptors all come from an adult in good health.

The rearrangement links TRBV9 to TRBJ1-5, with D uncertain. The CDR3 consists of 14 residues. The V end lost 0 bases, the J end lost 2 bases, and 6 bases lay between the germline ends. Looked up from germline, CDR1 is SGDLS and CDR2 is YYNGEE. CDR3: CASSVGAGNQPQHF. Here the CDR3 DNA reads TGTGCCAGCAGCGTAGGGGCGGGCAATCAGCCCCAGCATTTT.

V is TRBV28 and J is TRBJ1-5, with D perhaps matching TRBD1 (5 bases). V lost 8 bases and J 4 bases, leaving 9 bases between the germline ends. Germline V CDR1 and CDR2: MDHEN, SYDVKM. The length of the CDR3 is 12 residues. CDR3 in amino acids: CASGGGNQPQHF. The CDR3 DNA reads as TGTGCCAGCGGGGGAGGGAATCAGCCCCAGCATTTT.

V and J are TRBV15 and TRBJ1-4; D is undetermined. V was clipped by 2 bases and J by 4 bases, with 14 bases between them. This CDR3 region has 16 residues. Germline lookup yields CDR1 LNHNV and CDR2 YYDKDF (reference sequence). In DNA, the CDR3 is TGTGCCACCAGCAGAACGTGGGCGTCGGGTAATGAAAAACTGTTTTTT. As protein: CATSRTWASGNEKLFF.

The chain has TRBV2 and TRBJ2-3, with TRBD2 identical over 8 bases. V shed 1 base and J 6 bases; nucleotides not matched to a gene: 15. The length of the CDR3 is 18 residues. Germline CDR1 and CDR2: SNHLY and FYNNEI. The CDR3 spells CASSEDGWIGGGMDTQYF. The CDR3 nucleotides are TGTGCCAGCAGTGAAGACGGCTGGATAGGCGGGGGGATGGATACGCAGTATTTT.

The chain joins TRBV11-2 to TRBJ2-2, with D possibly matching TRBD2 (6 bases). This CDR3 spans 16 amino acids. Germline CDR1 and CDR2: SGHAT and FQNNGV. Trimming shortened V by 4 bases and J by 4 bases, and 16 bases separated the two germline ends. The DNA for the CDR3 is TGTGCCAGCAGCTCCCAACGGATCGGGGGCACCGGGGAGCTGTTTTTT. It is translated as CASSSQRIGGTGELFF. Filled out from reference TRBV11-2 and TRBJ2-2, the complete variable domain reads EAGVAQSPRYKIIEKRQSVAFWCNPISGHATLYWYQQILGQGPKLLIQFQNNGVVDDSQLPKDRFSAERLKGVDSTLKIQPAKLEDSAVYLCASSSQRIGGTGELFFGEGSRLTVL.

The CDR3 here is CASSRAGRYDQPQHF. The DNA for the CDR3 is TGTGCCAGTAGTCGAGCGGGACGGTACGATCAGCCCCAGCATTTT. This sequence joins TRBV19 and TRBJ1-5; tentative D call: TRBD1 (5 bases). CDR3 length equals 15 residues. Germline CDR1 and CDR2: LNHDA and SQIVND (reference sequence). Trimming shortened V by 5 bases and J by 5 bases, and 16 bases separated the two germline ends. Supplemented by reference TRBV19 and TRBJ1-5, the full variable domain reads DGGITQSPKYLFRKEGQNVTLSCEQNLNHDAMYWYRQDPGQGLRLIYYSQIVNDFQKGDIAEGYSVSREKKESFPLTVTSAQKNPTAFYLCASSRAGRYDQPQHFGDGTRLSIL.

This chain links TRBV7-2 with TRBJ1-6; D unresolved. The ends were cut back, 1 base at V and 6 bases at J, with 7 bases in the middle. Germline CDR1 SGHTA, CDR2 FQGNSA. CDR3 length equals 14 residues. CDR3 nucleotide sequence: TGTGCCAGCAGCTTAGGAGGGAGTAATTCACCCCTCCACTTT. Its protein product is CASSLGGSNSPLHF.

The J gene is TRBJ1-1, the V gene TRBV5-1; D ambiguous. The CDR3 contains 14 residues. Germline values: CDR1 SGHRS, CDR2 YFSETQ. V lost 2 bases to trimming and J lost 4 bases, with 12 bases between them. The CDR3 DNA follows: TGCGCCAGCAGCTTCGATTCGAGAGGCACTGAAGCTTTCTTT. It specifies CASSFDSRGTEAFF.

The CDR3 nucleotides read TGTGCCAGTAGTCACGGACAGCAGCGGGGGGCCCAGCATTTT. Amino acid sequence: CASSHGQQRGAQHF. The V gene is TRBV19, the J gene TRBJ1-5; weak D call: TRBD1 (6 bases). Germline CDR1 and CDR2: LNHDA and SQIVND (reference sequence). The CDR3 consists of 14 residues. Trimming removed 5 bases from V and 11 bases from J, with 19 bases in between.

The V gene is TRBV19, the J gene TRBJ2-5; 7 bases fit TRBD1. The trim removed 4 bases at V and 5 bases at J, leaving 10 bases unmatched. Germline V CDR1 and CDR2: LNHDA, SQIVND (reference sequence). The CDR3 is 15 amino acids. The CDR3 bases are TGTGCCAGTAGTAACAGGGGCCATTTCGGGGAGACCCAGTACTTC. It codes for CASSNRGHFGETQYF.

The chain is built from TRBV5-5 and TRBJ1-5; D call uncertain. Germline V gene sequence: CDR1 SGHKS, CDR2 YYEKEE (reference sequence). V lost 4 bases and J 9 bases, leaving 20 bases between the germline ends. The CDR3 covers 15 residues. DNA for the CDR3: TGTGCCAGCAGCCCGGGTCCAGGAGCGGATCTGCCCCAGCATTTT. As protein: CASSPGPGADLPQHF. Full variable domain (missing parts from reference TRBV5-5 and TRBJ1-5): DAGVTQSPTHLIKTRGQQVTLRCSPISGHKSVSWYQQVLGQGPQFIFQYYEKEERGRGNFPDRFSARQFPNYSSELNVNALLLGDSALYLCASSPGPGADLPQHFGDGTRLSIL.

The gene calls are TRBV19 and TRBJ2-1; perhaps TRBD1 as D (6 bases). V was cut by 6 bases and J by 3 bases, with 12 bases left in between. The CDR3 runs 14 residues. Germline loops: CDR1 LNHDA, CDR2 SQIVND (reference sequence). DNA for the CDR3: TGTGCCAGTAGACAACAGGGCCTCTACAATGAGCAGTTCTTC. Translated, it gives CASRQQGLYNEQFF.

This chain joins TRBV6-2 or TRBV6-3 and TRBJ1-2; 9 nucleotides line up with TRBD1. Germline values: CDR1 MNHEY, CDR2 SVGEGT. J lost 4 bases, V lost 5 bases, and 8 bases had no gene match. There are 15 residues in the CDR3. CDR3 sequence: CASSPGQGLRYGYTF. The CDR3 DNA is TGTGCCAGCAGTCCCGGACAGGGGCTTCGCTATGGCTACACCTTC.

The chain joins TRBV7-2 to TRBJ2-5; 10 nucleotides agree with TRBD2. The germline V gene has CDR1 SGHTA and CDR2 FQGNSA. The V gene end was trimmed by 1 base and the J gene end by 4 bases; junction bases not matched to a gene: 6. This CDR3 is built from 16 residues. Written as DNA, the CDR3 is TGTGCCAGCAGCTTAGAGGTACTAGCGGGAATAGAGACCCAGTACTTC. Translating it yields CASSLEVLAGIETQYF.

V gene TRBV27 combines with J gene TRBJ2-5; TRBD1 matches 7 bases. V lost 3 bases to trimming and J lost 5 bases; unmatched junction nucleotides: 3. Germline CDR1 MNHEY, CDR2 SMNVEV (reference sequence). CDR3 length: 13 amino acids. Here the CDR3 DNA reads TGTGCCAGCAGTTTGAGGGGGCAGGAGACCCAGTACTTC. Translating gives CASSLRGQETQYF.

The chain joins TRBV10-3 to TRBJ2-5; 14 bases align to TRBD2. This CDR3 has 15 residues. V lost 5 bases, J lost 5 bases, and 4 bases stayed unmatched. Germline assignment: CDR1 ENHRY and CDR2 SYGVKD. The CDR3 DNA is TGTGCCATCAGTACCGGGACTAGCGGGGGTGAGACCCAGTACTTC. Translation gives CAISTGTSGGETQYF.

The chain recombines TRBV5-1 with TRBJ2-3; D uncertain. V was clipped by 3 bases and J by 6 bases, with 14 bases between them. The CDR3 has 14 residues. Germline CDR1 and CDR2: SGHRS and YFSETQ. The CDR3 nucleotides read TGCGCCAGCAGCTCCTACATGATTACGGATACGCAGTATTTT. Protein: CASSSYMITDTQYF.

This rearrangement joins TRBV7-9 to TRBJ1-1; D call uncertain. CDR3 size: 12 residues. The V end lost 4 bases, the J end lost 7 bases, and 10 bases lay between the germline ends. CDR1 and CDR2 (germline): SEHNR, FQNEAQ (reference sequence). The CDR3 region has the DNA TGTGCCAGCAGCTCAGACGGGAATGAAGCTTTCTTT. Protein: CASSSDGNEAFF.

The chain employs TRBV12-3 or TRBV12-4 and TRBJ2-6, with D unresolved. This CDR3 spans 13 amino acids. V dropped 7 bases and J dropped 2 bases, with 6 bases sitting between them. In DNA form, the CDR3 reads TGTGCCAGCAATCAGGCTGGGGCCAACGTCCTGACTTTC. Translation gives CASNQAGANVLTF.

The CDR3 reads CASSKVGQKSNQPQHF. The CDR3 nucleotides read TGTGCCAGCAGCAAAGTCGGGCAGAAAAGCAATCAGCCCCAGCATTTT. V is TRBV21-1 and J is TRBJ1-5. TRBV21-1 is marked as a pseudogene. The CDR3 is made up of 16 amino acids.

The V call is TRBV30, the J call TRBJ1-4, with a possible D match to TRBD1 (6 bases). The CDR3 consists of 12 residues. CDR1 is GTSNPN and CDR2 is SVGIG in the germline V gene (reference sequence). The germline V and J ends were trimmed by 0 bases and 7 bases, with 6 bases remaining between them. CDR3 sequence: CAWSVGGEKLFF. CDR3 coding DNA: TGTGCCTGGAGTGTAGGGGGTGAAAAACTGTTTTTT.

This clone has only a few counts. The chain couples TRBV7-9 to TRBJ1-1; D remains ambiguous. Germline values: CDR1 SEHNR, CDR2 FQNEAQ (reference sequence). V gave up 2 bases and J gave up 1 base, with 5 bases separating them. This CDR3 contains 13 residues. The CDR3 sequence is CASSLLTNTEAFF. The CDR3, as DNA: TGTGCCAGCAGCTTATTGACGAACACTGAAGCTTTCTTT.

V gene TRBV29-1 combines with J gene TRBJ2-2; D ambiguous. The CDR3 runs to 12 residues. V was cut by 4 bases and J by 5 bases, with 8 bases left in between. CDR1 and CDR2 from the germline V gene are SQVTM and ANQGSEA. DNA for the CDR3: TGCAGCGTTGTCCCCTCGACCGGGGAGCTGTTTTTT. Translated: CSVVPSTGELFF.

V usage is TRBV19 and J usage is TRBJ1-2; 7 bases agree with TRBD1. V trimming: 0 bases; J trimming: 5 bases; junction bases outside the gene matches: 18. CDR1 is LNHDA, CDR2 SQIVND, per germline (reference sequence). The CDR3 loop spans 19 amino acids. CDR3 protein: CASSIDSSILYTGAYGYTF. The CDR3 DNA follows: TGTGCCAGTAGTATAGATTCTAGCATCTTATATACAGGGGCTTATGGCTACACCTTC. Full variable domain (outside the CDR3, taken from reference TRBV19 and TRBJ1-2): DGGITQSPKYLFRKEGQNVTLSCEQNLNHDAMYWYRQDPGQGLRLIYYSQIVNDFQKGDIAEGYSVSREKKESFPLTVTSAQKNPTAFYLCASSIDSSILYTGAYGYTFGSGTRLTVV.

The rearrangement uses TRBV27 and TRBJ1-2, with D maybe TRBD1 (6 bases). The CDR3 has 14 residues. The V end lost 5 bases, the J end lost 4 bases, and 14 bases lay between the germline ends. The germline gives CDR1 MNHEY, CDR2 SMNVEV (reference sequence). The DNA of the CDR3 is TGTGCCAGCAGTCCCGGACAGTTCCGCTATGGCTACACCTTC. The encoded protein is CASSPGQFRYGYTF.

V and J are TRBV7-2 and TRBJ2-3, with 7 bases matching TRBD2. This CDR3 is 16 amino acids long. The germline V gene has CDR1 SGHTA and CDR2 FQGNSA. V shed 1 base and J 2 bases; nucleotides not matched to a gene: 6. The CDR3 sequence: CASSLGPSGLTDTQYF. DNA of the CDR3: TGTGCCAGCAGCTTAGGACCTAGCGGTCTCACAGATACGCAGTATTTT.